Below are 9 T cell receptor beta chains sequenced from a single sample in a study of blood T cell repertoires in COVID-19. Profiling relied on immunoSEQ multiplex PCR, and the TCRdb table lists in-frame clones only, not all of them. The sample includes about 260,000 clones, about nine tenths of them seen just once. Sequenced sample: PBMCs or T cells enriched from blood (not recorded which). All receptors come from a man between 45 and 60 years old who had been exposed to COVID-19.

V gene TRBV29-1 combines with J gene TRBJ1-3, with TRBD1 matching over 12 bases. V gave up 5 bases and J gave up 3 bases; unmatched junction bases: 5. In germline, CDR1 is SQVTM, CDR2 ANQGSEA. There are 15 residues in the CDR3. The DNA for the CDR3 is TGCAGCGTTTCCGGGACAGGGGGCAATGGAAACACCATATATTTT. Its translation is CSVSGTGGNGNTIYF.

J is TRBJ2-7 and V is TRBV15; TRBD1 is a possible D gene (5 bases). Germline V gives CDR1 LNHNV, CDR2 YYDKDF (reference sequence). The CDR3 extends over 16 amino acids. V shed 5 bases and J shed 0 bases, with 17 bases lying between them. The CDR3 nucleotides read TGTGCCACCAGCCCCCGGCAGGGCAGATTCTCCTACGAGCAGTACTTC. Protein product: CATSPRQGRFSYEQYF.

This clone was seen only a few times. The genes are TRBV2 and TRBJ2-7; possibly TRBD1 for D (5 bases). Germline-derived CDR1 and CDR2 are SNHLY and FYNNEI. Trimming removed 2 bases at V and 3 bases at J, with 8 bases between. This CDR3 is built from 13 residues. CDR3 DNA sequence: TGTGCCAGCAGTGAATACCAGGGCTACGAGCAGTACTTC. Residues: CASSEYQGYEQYF. The full variable domain, rest sourced from reference TRBV2 and TRBJ2-7, is EPEVTQTPSHQVTQMGQEVILRCVPISNHLYFYWYRQILGQKVEFLVSFYNNEISEKSEIFDDQFSVERPDGSNFTLKIRSTKLEDSAMYFCASSEYQGYEQYFGPGTRLTVT.

J is TRBJ1-5 and V is TRBV28; no clear D. The germline gives CDR1 MDHEN, CDR2 SYDVKM. The CDR3 extends over 14 amino acids. The germline V and J ends were trimmed by 7 bases and 5 bases, with 15 bases remaining between them. The CDR3: CASTTPNFHQPQHF. Written as DNA, the CDR3 is TGTGCCAGCACAACTCCCAATTTCCATCAGCCCCAGCATTTT. Using reference TRBV28 and TRBJ1-5 for the parts outside the CDR3, the full variable domain is DVKVTQSSRYLVKRTGEKVFLECVQDMDHENMFWYRQDPGLGLRLIYFSYDVKMKEKGDIPEGYSVSREKKERFSLILESASTNQTSMYLCASTTPNFHQPQHFGDGTRLSIL.

This chain uses TRBV19 with TRBJ1-5; a possible D gene is TRBD1 (5 bases). Per the germline V gene, CDR1 is LNHDA and CDR2 is SQIVND (reference sequence). The CDR3 extends over 16 amino acids. Trimming removed 7 bases at V and 3 bases at J, with 19 bases between. CDR3 sequence: CASTPWGETDNQPQHF. The CDR3 DNA sequence: TGTGCCAGTACCCCATGGGGGGAAACTGACAATCAGCCCCAGCATTTT.

The rearrangement joins TRBV15 to TRBJ2-7, with 9 bases fitting TRBD2. The germline V gene has CDR1 LNHNV and CDR2 YYDKDF (reference sequence). CDR3 size: 15 residues. V was clipped by 1 base and J by 6 bases; unmatched bases: 7. CDR3 nucleotides: TGTGCCACCAGCAGAGGTTCTAGCGGGATTCGCGAGCAGTACGTC. It encodes CATSRGSSGIREQYV.

The V call is TRBV2, the J call TRBJ1-4; 7 bases are shared with TRBD1. The CDR3 loop spans 14 amino acids. Trimming at V came to 4 bases and at J to 3 bases, leaving 2 bases not matched to a gene. CDR1 and CDR2 from the germline V gene are SNHLY and FYNNEI. Written as DNA, the CDR3 is TGTGCCAGCAGTGGACAGGGTCCTAATGAAAAACTGTTTTTT. Encoded protein: CASSGQGPNEKLFF.

The gene calls are TRBV6-2 or TRBV6-3 and TRBJ1-2, with D uncertain. The CDR3 is made up of 12 amino acids. Trimming stripped 0 bases from V and 7 bases from J, with 6 bases between. Germline CDR1 and CDR2: MNHEY and SVGEGT. The CDR3: CASSYSTVGYTF. The CDR3 DNA sequence: TGTGCCAGCAGTTACTCGACTGTTGGCTACACCTTC.

This chain connects TRBV5-1 to TRBJ2-5; D ambiguous. CDR3 length equals 14 residues. Deletions cut 6 bases from V and 7 bases from J, with 19 bases between. Germline CDR1 reads SGHRS; CDR2 reads YFSETQ. The CDR3 sequence is CASKVGQFDGTQYF. The CDR3 nucleotides are TGCGCCAGCAAGGTTGGGCAGTTCGACGGGACCCAGTACTTC.